This TCR beta chain derives from a study of blood T cell repertoires in COVID-19. TCRdb's copy holds only in-frame clones and misses some; the assay was immunoSEQ multiplex PCR. The sample comprises 250,000 to 400,000 clones, 75% to 90% of which are singletons, and around 4.8% rests with the top ten. Which cohort a participant joined came from the clinical history participants gave. This clone was picked up one time. This CDR3 has 14 residues. J lost 6 bases, V lost 3 bases, and 3 bases had no gene match. Germline CDR1 is SGHNT and CDR2 is YENEEA. The receptor was derived from a man in his 60s who had recovered from COVID-19. The sequencing input was PBMCs or T cells enriched from blood (not recorded which). The chain recombines TRBV11-3 with TRBJ2-7; 12 bases agree with TRBD2. This CDR3 reads CASSLTSGSPEQYF. The CDR3 DNA follows: TGTGCCAGCAGCTTGACTAGCGGGAGTCCCGAGCAGTACTTC.